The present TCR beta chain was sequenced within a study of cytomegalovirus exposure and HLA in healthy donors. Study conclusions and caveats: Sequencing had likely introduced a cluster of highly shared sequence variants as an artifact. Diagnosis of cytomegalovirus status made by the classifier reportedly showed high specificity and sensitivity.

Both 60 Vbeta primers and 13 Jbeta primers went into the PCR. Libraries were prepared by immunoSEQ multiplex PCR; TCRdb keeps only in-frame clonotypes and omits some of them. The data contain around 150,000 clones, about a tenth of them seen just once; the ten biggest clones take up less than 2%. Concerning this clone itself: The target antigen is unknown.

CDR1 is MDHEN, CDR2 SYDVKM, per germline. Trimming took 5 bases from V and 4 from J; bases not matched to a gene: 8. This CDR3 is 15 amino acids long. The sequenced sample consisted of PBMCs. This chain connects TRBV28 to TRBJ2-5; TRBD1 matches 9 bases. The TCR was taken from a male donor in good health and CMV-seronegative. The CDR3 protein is CASSLMDRGRETQYF. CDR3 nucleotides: TGTGCCAGCAGTCTCATGGACAGGGGCAGAGAGACCCAGTACTTC.